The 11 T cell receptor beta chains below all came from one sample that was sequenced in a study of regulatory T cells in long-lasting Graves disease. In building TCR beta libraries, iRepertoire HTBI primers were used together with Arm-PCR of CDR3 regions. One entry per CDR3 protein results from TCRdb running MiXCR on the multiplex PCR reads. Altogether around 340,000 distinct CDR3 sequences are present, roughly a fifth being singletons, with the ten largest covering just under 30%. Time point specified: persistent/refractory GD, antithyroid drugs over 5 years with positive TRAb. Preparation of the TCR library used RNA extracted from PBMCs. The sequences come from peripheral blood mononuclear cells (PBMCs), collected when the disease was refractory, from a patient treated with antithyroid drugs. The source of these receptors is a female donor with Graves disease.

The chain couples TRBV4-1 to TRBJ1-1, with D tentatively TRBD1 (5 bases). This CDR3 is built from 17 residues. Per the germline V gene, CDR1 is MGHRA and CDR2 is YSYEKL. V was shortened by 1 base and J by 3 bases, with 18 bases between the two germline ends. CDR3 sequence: CASSQGGLRGADTEAFF. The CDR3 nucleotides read TGCGCCAGCAGCCAAGGGGGCTTGAGGGGCGCGGACACTGAAGCTTTCTTT.

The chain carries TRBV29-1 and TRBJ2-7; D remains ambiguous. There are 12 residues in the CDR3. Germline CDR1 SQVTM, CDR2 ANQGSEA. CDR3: CSAAGLSYEQYF. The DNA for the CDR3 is TGCAGTGCTGCCGGGCTCTCCTACGAGCAGTACTTC.

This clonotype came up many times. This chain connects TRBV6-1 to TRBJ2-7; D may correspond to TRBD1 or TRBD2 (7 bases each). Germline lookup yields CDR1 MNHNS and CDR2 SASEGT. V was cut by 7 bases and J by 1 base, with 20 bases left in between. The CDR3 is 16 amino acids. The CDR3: CASIDLRQGGSYEQYF. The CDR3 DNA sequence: TGTGCCAGCATAGATTTGCGACAGGGAGGGTCCTACGAGCAGTACTTC.

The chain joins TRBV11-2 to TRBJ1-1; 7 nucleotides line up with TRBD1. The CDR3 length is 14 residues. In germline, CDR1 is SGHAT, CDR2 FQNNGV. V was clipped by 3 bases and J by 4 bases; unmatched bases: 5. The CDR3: CASSLGTVGTEAFF. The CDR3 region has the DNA TGTGCCAGCAGCTTGGGGACAGTGGGCACTGAAGCTTTCTTT.

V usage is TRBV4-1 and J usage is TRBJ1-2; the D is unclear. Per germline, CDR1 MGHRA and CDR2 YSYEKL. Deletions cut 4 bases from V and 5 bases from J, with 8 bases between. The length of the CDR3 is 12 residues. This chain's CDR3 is CASSRIDYGYTF. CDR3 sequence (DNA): TGCGCCAGCAGCCGGATTGATTATGGCTACACCTTC.

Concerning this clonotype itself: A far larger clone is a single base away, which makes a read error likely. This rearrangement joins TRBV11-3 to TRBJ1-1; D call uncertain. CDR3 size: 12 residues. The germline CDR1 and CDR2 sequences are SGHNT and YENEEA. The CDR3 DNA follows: TGTGCCAGCAGCCTACAGCACACTGAAGCTTCCTTT. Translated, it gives CASSLQHTEASF.

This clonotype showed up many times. This CDR3 reads CSASPQGHGRYEQYF. The CDR3 nucleotides are TGCAGTGCTAGTCCCCAGGGGCACGGTCGATACGAGCAGTACTTC. This chain connects TRBV20-1 to TRBJ2-7; tentatively, D is TRBD1 (6 bases). V gave up 3 bases and J gave up 4 bases, with 19 bases separating them. CDR1 and CDR2 (germline): DFQATT, SNEGSKA (reference sequence). This CDR3 region has 15 residues.

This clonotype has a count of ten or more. The chain's CDR3 is CASSRTGRETQYF. The CDR3 region has the DNA TGTGCCAGCAGCCGGACAGGAAGAGAGACCCAGTACTTC. The rearrangement links TRBV7-2 to TRBJ2-5, with TRBD1 matching 7 bases. The germline gives CDR1 SGHTA, CDR2 FQGNSA. The CDR3 spans 13 residues. The V segment lost 5 bases and the J segment 4 bases; nucleotides outside the gene matches: 4.

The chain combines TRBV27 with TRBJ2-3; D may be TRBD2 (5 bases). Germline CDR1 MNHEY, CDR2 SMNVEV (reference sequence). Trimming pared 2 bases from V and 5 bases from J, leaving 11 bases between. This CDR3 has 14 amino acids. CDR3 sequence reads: CASSLRERVDTQYF. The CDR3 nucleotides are TGTGCCAGCAGTTTACGGGAAAGGGTAGATACGCAGTATTTT.

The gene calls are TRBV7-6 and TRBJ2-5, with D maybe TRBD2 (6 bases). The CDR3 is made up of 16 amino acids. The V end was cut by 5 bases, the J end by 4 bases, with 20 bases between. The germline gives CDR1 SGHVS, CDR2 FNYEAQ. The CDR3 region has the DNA TGTGCCAGCAGCCGCGCCACTAGCAGGAGGGGAGAGACCCAGTACTTC. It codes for CASSRATSRRGETQYF.

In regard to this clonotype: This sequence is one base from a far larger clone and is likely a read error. The CDR3 is CVSSGSAGQTQYF. The CDR3, as DNA: TGTGTCAGCAGTGGGTCTGCGGGTCAGACCCAGTACTTC. The chain recombines TRBV2 with TRBJ2-4, with D possibly TRBD2 on 5 matching bases. Matching the DNA end better, TRBJ2-5 makes the J call doubtful. The CDR3 is 13 amino acids. CDR1 SNHLY and CDR2 FYNNEI come from the germline V gene.